This T cell receptor (beta chain) was identified in a study of T cell responses to AZD1222 COVID-19 vaccine (dated by TCRdb to about 2021). Turning to the overall study: A total of around 240 trial participants underwent TCR sequencing, of whom approximately 200 had received two doses of AZD1222 and around 26 had received two doses of the MenACWY control vaccine. Enrollment into the trials was organized by age into subgroups of 18-55, 56-69 and 70-plus years, and those subgroups contained roughly 150, 30 and 60 TCR-sequenced participants, respectively.

What the time point label conveys for this sample: about 28 days (+/-7) after the second vaccine dose. AZD1222 recipients whose second dose came at about 4 weeks and those whose second dose came at about 12 weeks were combined into one group, since spike-specific TCR depth and breadth did not differ between the two schedules. The vaccinee samples were drawn from two UK trials, COV001 and COV002, one of which was a single-blind randomized controlled phase 2/3 trial testing AZD1222 (ChAdOx1 nCoV-19) in healthy adults. Trial participant PBMC samples were collected at day 0 and day 28 after the second dose for TCRbeta chain sequencing. On this clone: Its target antigen remains unknown. Base qualities are missing; no much larger clone stands one base away.

The CDR3 regions of human TCRbeta chains were analyzed by immunosequencing. In the original analysis: TCRs in the repertoires were compared against a reference library of SARS-CoV-2-specific TCRs that had been generated with the MIRA antigen-specificity platform. Breadth meant the fraction of unique TCRs that were SARS-CoV-2-associated, whereas depth meant the fraction of total T cells that were SARS-CoV-2-associated. Using the MIRA data, each spike-specific TCR was assigned both to the spike region to which the TCR was reactive and to a CD4 or CD8 class. Log10-transformed breadth and depth values were compared by one-way ANOVA with Sidak's multiple comparisons tests. Drawn from immuneACCESS, this table holds only the in-frame rearrangements with V and J called that TCRdb kept. Clones are partly lost; checked studies trace under half to an unresolved V gene and leave the rest unexplained. Clone size and V and J calls were adopted from that table, with D and trimming inferred from the DNA. The sample contains 130,000 to 150,000 clones, about 86% of them found a single time. The ten largest clones take up around 5.1% of the sample.

V and J are truncated by 6 bases and 0 bases respectively, leaving an intervening sequence of 21 bases. The CDR3 spans 18 residues, from the cysteine through the phenylalanine. CDR3 DNA is the only sequence kept; it has 54 bases, read in frame from the first base. Taken from the germline V gene, the CDR1 and CDR2 loops are MGHRA and YSYEKL. Overall study outcomes, separate from this receptor: Vaccine-associated CD4 TCRs spanned the whole spike protein, with dominant responses in regions 160-218 and 743-854. Nearly half of unique spike-specific TCRs reportedly recognized epitopes outside regions mutated in the B.1.351 and B.1.1.7 variants. Conclusions about previously exposed vaccinees are limited, since just 5 to 7 AZD1222 recipients were seropositive for SARS-CoV-2 at baseline. A significant rise in spike-specific TCR breadth and depth was observed after two AZD1222 doses relative to day 0 and relative to MenACWY recipients. The 56-69-year group was small, and its depth increase did not reach significance, likely because of low power. No day 14 peak-response samples were available, so repertoires were characterized only after the peak T cell response. Most participants were white British and females outnumbered males, and the authors suggested that clonal diversity may have been underestimated.

The sequences come from peripheral blood, collected 28 days after the second AZD1222 dose. The source of this sequence is an adult who received the AZD1222 COVID-19 vaccine. The chain uses TRBV4-1 and TRBJ2-1; TRBD2 is perhaps the D gene, given 5 matching bases. CDR3 region: CASSFSLSGQSSYNEQFF. The DNA sequence reads TGCGCCAGCAGTTTCTCCCTGAGCGGCCAGAGCTCCTACAATGAGCAGTTCTTC.